This T cell receptor beta chain appears in the sequencing data of a study of T cell changes during pregnancy in multiple sclerosis. Here immunoSEQ multiplex PCR was the method, and the copy in TCRdb shows in-frame clones only, minus some. Altogether about 38,000 clones are present, over 90% being singletons, with the ten largest covering roughly 0.38%. The V gene lost 7 bases and the J gene lost 4 bases, with 17 bases spanning the gap. The CDR3 is 15 amino acids. Germline V lookup: CDR1 MNHNS, CDR2 SASEGT. The specimen comprised CD4+ T cells from peripheral blood mononuclear cells, sampled after pregnancy. This sequence was found in a female donor in good health, enrolled as a control in a pregnancy study. The rearrangement uses TRBV6-1 and TRBJ1-5; a weak D match, TRBD1 (6 bases). The CDR3 bases are TGTGCCAGCATCCCTTCAGGGGTCATAAATCAGCCCCAGCATTTT. It translates to CASIPSGVINQPQHF.